This T cell receptor (beta chain) was observed in a study of human T cells and chemical hapten exposure. This CDR3 contains 15 residues. Germline V lookup: CDR1 MNHNS, CDR2 SASEGT. V was pared by 6 bases and J by 7 bases, with 16 bases between. TCRdb recomputed calls from the RACE reads with MiXCR, one row per CDR3 protein. The repertoire has approximately 370,000 distinct CDR3 sequences, approximately 5.8% of them found once; the top ten carry around 8%. Indicated time point: pre-sensitization, week 0. Treatment described: therapeutic diphenylcyclopropenone sensitization with weekly scalp DPC. In its sample, this clonotype was seen a few times.

Sequenced material: whole blood, taken in connection with sensitization to the hapten diphenylcyclopropenone (DPC). This chain uses TRBV6-1 with TRBJ1-6; D may be TRBD1 (6 bases). The sequence was obtained from a woman aged 18-30 years with alopecia areata. Some clones in this sample may be carry-over from other donors' samples. The CDR3 loop reads CASRVSGAVNSPLHF. CDR3 sequence (DNA): TGTGCCAGCAGGGTTTCAGGGGCGGTAAATTCACCCCTCCACTTT.